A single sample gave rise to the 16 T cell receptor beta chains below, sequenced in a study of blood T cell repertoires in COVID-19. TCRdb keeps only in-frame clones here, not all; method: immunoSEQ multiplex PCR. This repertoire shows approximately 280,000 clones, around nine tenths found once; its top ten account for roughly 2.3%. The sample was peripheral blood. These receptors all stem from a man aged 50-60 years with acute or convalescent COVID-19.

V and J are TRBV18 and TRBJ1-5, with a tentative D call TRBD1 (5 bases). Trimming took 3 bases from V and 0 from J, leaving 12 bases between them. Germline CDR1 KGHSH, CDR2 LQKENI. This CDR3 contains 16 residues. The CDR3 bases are TGTGCCAGCTCACCCCAGGGTCCCCTTAGCAATCAGCCCCAGCATTTT. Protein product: CASSPQGPLSNQPQHF.

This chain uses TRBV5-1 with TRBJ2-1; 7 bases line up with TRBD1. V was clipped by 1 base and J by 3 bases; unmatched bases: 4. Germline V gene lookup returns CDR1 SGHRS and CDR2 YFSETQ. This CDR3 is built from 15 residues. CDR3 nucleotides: TGCGCCAGCAGCTTGACAGGGGCCCGCTACAATGAGCAGTTCTTC. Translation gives CASSLTGARYNEQFF.

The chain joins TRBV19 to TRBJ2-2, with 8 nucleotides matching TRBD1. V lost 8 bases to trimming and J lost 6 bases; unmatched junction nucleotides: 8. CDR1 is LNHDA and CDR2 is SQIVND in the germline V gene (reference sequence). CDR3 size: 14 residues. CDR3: CASYPTGGAGELFF. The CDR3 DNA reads TGTGCCAGTTACCCAACAGGGGGAGCCGGGGAGCTGTTTTTT.

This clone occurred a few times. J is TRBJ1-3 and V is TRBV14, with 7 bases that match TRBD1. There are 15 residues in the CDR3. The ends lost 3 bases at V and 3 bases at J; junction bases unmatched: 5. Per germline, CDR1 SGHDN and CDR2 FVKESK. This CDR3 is CASSHQTGYGNTIYF. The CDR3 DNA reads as TGTGCCAGCAGCCACCAGACAGGGTATGGAAACACCATATATTTT.

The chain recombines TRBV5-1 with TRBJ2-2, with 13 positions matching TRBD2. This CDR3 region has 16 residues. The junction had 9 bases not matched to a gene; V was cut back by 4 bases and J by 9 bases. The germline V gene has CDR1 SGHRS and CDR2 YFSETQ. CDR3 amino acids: CASSEPGTSGVRELFF. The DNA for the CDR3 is TGCGCCAGCAGCGAACCCGGGACTAGCGGGGTCCGGGAGCTGTTTTTT.

CDR3 sequence: CASSQVGRNSPLHF. Written as DNA, the CDR3 is TGCGCCAGCAGCCAAGTGGGCCGAAATTCACCCCTCCACTTT. The chain couples TRBV4-1 to TRBJ1-6; D gene unclear. Germline V gene sequence: CDR1 MGHRA, CDR2 YSYEKL. The CDR3 extends over 14 amino acids. V was cut by 1 base and J by 7 bases, with 8 bases left in between.

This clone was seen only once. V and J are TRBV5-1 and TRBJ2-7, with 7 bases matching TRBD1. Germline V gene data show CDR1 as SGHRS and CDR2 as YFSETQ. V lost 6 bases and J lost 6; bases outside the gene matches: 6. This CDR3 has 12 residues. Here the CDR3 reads CASTLTGIEQYF. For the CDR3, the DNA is TGCGCCAGCACTTTGACAGGGATCGAGCAGTACTTC. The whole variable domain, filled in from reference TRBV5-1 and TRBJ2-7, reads KAGVTQTPRYLIKTRGQQVTLSCSPISGHRSVSWYQQTPGQGLQFLFEYFSETQRNKGNFPGRFSGRQFSNSRSEMNVSTLELGDSALYLCASTLTGIEQYFGPGTRLTVT.

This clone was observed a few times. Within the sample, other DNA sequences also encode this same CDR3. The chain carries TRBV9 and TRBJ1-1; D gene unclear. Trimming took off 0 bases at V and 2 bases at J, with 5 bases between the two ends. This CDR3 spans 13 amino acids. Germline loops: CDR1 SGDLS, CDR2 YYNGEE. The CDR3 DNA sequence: TGTGCCAGCAGCGTAGCTCCCAACACTGAAGCTTTCTTT. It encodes CASSVAPNTEAFF.

CDR3 in amino acids: CASSVQGRVTEAFF. For the CDR3, the DNA is TGTGCCAGCAGCGTACAGGGAAGGGTTACTGAAGCTTTCTTT. This rearrangement joins TRBV7-9 to TRBJ1-1, with D perhaps TRBD1 (6 bases). V lost 5 bases and J 5 bases, leaving 15 bases between the germline ends. This CDR3 is built from 14 residues. Germline V lookup: CDR1 SEHNR, CDR2 FQNEAQ (reference sequence).

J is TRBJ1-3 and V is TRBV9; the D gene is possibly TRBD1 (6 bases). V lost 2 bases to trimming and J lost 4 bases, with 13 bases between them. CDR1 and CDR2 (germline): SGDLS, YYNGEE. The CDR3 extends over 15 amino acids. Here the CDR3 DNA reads TGTGCCAGCAGCGTTCGGGGGGCCTCAGGAAACACCATATATTTT. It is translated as CASSVRGASGNTIYF.

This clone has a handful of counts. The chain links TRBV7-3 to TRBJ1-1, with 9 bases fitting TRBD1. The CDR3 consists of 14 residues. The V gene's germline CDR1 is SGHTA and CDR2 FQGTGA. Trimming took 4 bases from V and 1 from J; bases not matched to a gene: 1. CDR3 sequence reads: CASSSTGGNTEAFF. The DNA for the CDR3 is TGTGCCAGCAGCTCGACAGGGGGGAACACTGAAGCTTTCTTT. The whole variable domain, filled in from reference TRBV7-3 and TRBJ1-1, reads GAGVSQTPSNKVTEKGKYVELRCDPISGHTALYWYRQSLGQGPEFLIYFQGTGAADDSGLPNDRFFAVRPEGSVSTLKIQRTERGDSAVYLCASSSTGGNTEAFFGQGTRLTVV.

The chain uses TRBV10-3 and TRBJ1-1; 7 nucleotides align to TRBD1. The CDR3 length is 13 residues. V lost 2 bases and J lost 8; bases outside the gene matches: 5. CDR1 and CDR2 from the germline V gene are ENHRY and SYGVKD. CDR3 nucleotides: TGTGCCATCAGTGAGACAGGGGCAAGAGAAGCTTTCTTT. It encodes CAISETGAREAFF.

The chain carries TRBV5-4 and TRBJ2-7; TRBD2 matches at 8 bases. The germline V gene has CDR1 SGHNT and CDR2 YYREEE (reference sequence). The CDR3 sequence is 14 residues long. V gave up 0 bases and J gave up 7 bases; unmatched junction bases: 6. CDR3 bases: TGTGCCAGCAGCTTGGCGGCGGGGGGCGAAGAGCAGTACTTC. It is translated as CASSLAAGGEEQYF.

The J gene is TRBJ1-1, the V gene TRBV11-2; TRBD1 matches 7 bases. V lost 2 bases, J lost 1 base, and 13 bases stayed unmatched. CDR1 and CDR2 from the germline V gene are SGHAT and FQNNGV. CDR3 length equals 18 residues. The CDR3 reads CASSLNSGTAFGNTEAFF. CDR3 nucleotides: TGTGCCAGCAGCTTAAACTCCGGGACAGCTTTCGGGAACACTGAAGCTTTCTTT.

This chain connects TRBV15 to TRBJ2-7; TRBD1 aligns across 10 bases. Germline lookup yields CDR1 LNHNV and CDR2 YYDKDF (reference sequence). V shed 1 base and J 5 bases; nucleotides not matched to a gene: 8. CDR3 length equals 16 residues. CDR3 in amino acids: CATSRVPGQGLHEQYF. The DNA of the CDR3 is TGTGCCACCAGCAGAGTTCCGGGACAGGGGCTCCACGAGCAGTACTTC.

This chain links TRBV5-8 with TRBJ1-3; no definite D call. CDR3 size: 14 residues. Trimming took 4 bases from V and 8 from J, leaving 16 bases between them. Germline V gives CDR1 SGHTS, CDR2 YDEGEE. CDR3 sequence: CASSRTRVSYTIYF. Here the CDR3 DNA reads TGTGCCAGCAGCAGAACTCGGGTTTCGTACACCATATATTTT.